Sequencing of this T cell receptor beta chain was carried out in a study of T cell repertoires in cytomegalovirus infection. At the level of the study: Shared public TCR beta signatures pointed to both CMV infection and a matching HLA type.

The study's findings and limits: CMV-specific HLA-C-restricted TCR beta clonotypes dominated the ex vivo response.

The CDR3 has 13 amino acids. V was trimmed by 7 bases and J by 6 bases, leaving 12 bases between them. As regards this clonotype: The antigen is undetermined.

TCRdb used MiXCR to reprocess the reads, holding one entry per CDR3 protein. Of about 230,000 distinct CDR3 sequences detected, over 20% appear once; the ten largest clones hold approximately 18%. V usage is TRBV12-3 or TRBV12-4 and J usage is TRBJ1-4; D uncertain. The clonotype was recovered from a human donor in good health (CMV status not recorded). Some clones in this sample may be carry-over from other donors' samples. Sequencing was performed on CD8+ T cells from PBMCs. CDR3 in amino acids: CASTPRADEKLFF. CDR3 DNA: TGTGCCAGCACTCCCCGGGCAGATGAAAAACTGTTTTTT.